This is a list of T cell receptor beta chains from one sample in a study of identical twins. TCRdb analysed the 5' RACE reads with MiXCR anew, one entry per CDR3 protein. The sample shows roughly 1,500,000 distinct CDR3 sequences, about 31% of them seen only once. The sample consisted of cord blood. These receptors were obtained from a newborn girl in good health. CDR3s include the opening cysteine and the closing phenylalanine or tryptophan. The order of the fields is clone size, D gene, V gene, J gene, CDR3 DNA, CDR3 protein. The D gene is left open where the match is weak. Clone size, where shown, is once, few, many, or a class for clones that have expanded.

>few|NA|TRBV7-2|TRBJ1-2
TGTGCCAGCAGCTTCAGACAGGCGGTGGGCTACACCTTC
CASSFRQAVGYTF
>NA|NA|TRBV12-3/TRBV12-4|TRBJ1-5
TGTGCCAGCGGTTTACTTCAGCCCCAGCATTTT
CASGLLQPQHF
>NA|TRBD1|TRBV28|TRBJ1-4
TGTGCCAGCAGCCCCGACCCCACACAGGGGGCTAGTGCTAATGAAAAACTGTTTTTT
CASSPDPTQGASANEKLFF
>NA|NA|TRBV5-5|TRBJ2-7
TGTGCCAGCAGCGTACTCGCTGGGATCCCCGGTTACGAGCAGTACTTC
CASSVLAGIPGYEQYF
>NA|NA|TRBV5-1|TRBJ2-7
TGCGCCAGCAGATCTGACCTGGGCGAGCAGTACTTC
CASRSDLGEQYF
>NA|NA|TRBV5-6|TRBJ2-7
TGTGCCAGCAGCTTGGGCTGGGGCGATTACAATGAGCAGTACTTC
CASSLGWGDYNEQYF
>once|NA|TRBV6-6|TRBJ2-4
TGTGCCAGCAGTTACTCGATGTTAGCGGACTACTTGTGGCAGTACTTC
CASSYSMLADYLWQYF
>few|NA|TRBV7-9|TRBJ2-3
TGTGCCAGCAGTTCCCACGGGACTCTCACAGATACGCAGTATTTT
CASSSHGTLTDTQYF
>NA|NA|TRBV6-1|TRBJ1-5
TGTGCCAGCAGTGAGGACCTGGGGCTTTTAAGCAATCAGCCCCAGCATTTT
CASSEDLGLLSNQPQHF
>NA|TRBD2|TRBV20-1|TRBJ2-5
TGCAGTGCTACCGAGCGGGAGTGGAGGGAGACCCAGTACTTC
CSATEREWRETQYF
>NA|NA|TRBV20-1|TRBJ2-7
TGTAGTGCCAAGAGGGAGGACAGCTTCTTCTACGAGCAGTACTTC
CSAKREDSFFYEQYF
>NA|NA|TRBV20-1|TRBJ2-2
TGCAGTGCTTGGGGGACCGGGGAGCTGTTTTTT
CSAWGTGELFF
>NA|NA|TRBV20-1|TRBJ1-1
TGCAGTGCTAGGGCCCGGGGTCTAGACAGGCCCACTGAAGCTTTCTTT
CSARARGLDRPTEAFF
>once|TRBD1|TRBV7-2|TRBJ2-4
TGTGCCAGCAGCTCTAGGCCGGGACAGTCCTTAGCCAAAAACATTCAGTACTTC
CASSSRPGQSLAKNIQYF
>NA|NA|TRBV10-3|TRBJ1-1
TGTGCCACCAAGGACAGTCCAATGAACACTGAAGCTTTCTTT
CATKDSPMNTEAFF
>NA|TRBD1|TRBV20-1|TRBJ1-5
TGCAGTGCTAGTCCACTCACACAGGGGCGTTATCAGCCCCAGCATTTT
CSASPLTQGRYQPQHF
>NA|NA|TRBV5-1|TRBJ2-1
TGCGCCAGTGCCCGGGACCACTACAATGAGCAGTTCTTC
CASARDHYNEQFF
>NA|NA|TRBV6-5|TRBJ2-1
TGTGCCAGCAGTTACTCCTCCCTTGGCCTCCTCAGCTACAATGAGCAGTTCTTC
CASSYSSLGLLSYNEQFF
>NA|TRBD2|TRBV3-1|TRBJ2-5
TGTGCCAGCAGCCCGGGACTAGCGGGGAAGCAGTACTTC
CASSPGLAGKQYF
>NA|TRBD1|TRBV5-1|TRBJ2-3
TGCGCCAGCAGCCCACTGGGACAGGGCGGCACAGATACGCAGTATTTT
CASSPLGQGGTDTQYF
>NA|TRBD2|TRBV20-1|TRBJ2-3
TGCAGTGCGTATGCTCCGGGACTAGCGGATCCCACAGATACGCAGTATTTT
CSAYAPGLADPTDTQYF
>NA|NA|TRBV11-2|TRBJ2-7
TGTGCCAGCAGCCGGGCCAACTCCTACAATGAGCAGTACTTC
CASSRANSYNEQYF
>few|NA|TRBV6-2/TRBV6-3|TRBJ2-3
TGTGCCAGCAGTTACAGGGCAGGAGACACAGATACGCAGTATTTT
CASSYRAGDTDTQYF
>few|TRBD1|TRBV20-1|TRBJ1-2
TGCAGCGATGACAGGGAGGAAAGCTATGGCTACACCTTC
CSDDREESYGYTF
>few|NA|TRBV10-3|TRBJ1-1
TGTGCCATCAGTGAGACACACCCAAACACTGAAGCTTTCTTT
CAISETHPNTEAFF
>NA|NA|TRBV3-1|TRBJ1-2
TGTGCCAGCAGCCAAGATGCACAGGGAGACTATGGCTACACCTTC
CASSQDAQGDYGYTF
>NA|NA|TRBV21-1|TRBJ1-6
TGTGCCAGCAGCAAACAAAATTCACCCCTCCACTTT
CASSKQNSPLHF
>NA|NA|TRBV20-1|TRBJ2-5
TGCAGTGCTAACGAGGGGGAGACCCAGTACTTC
CSANEGETQYF
>NA|NA|TRBV20-1|TRBJ2-3
TGCAGTGCTAGTAGACAGCGACCTCGGGATACGCAGTATTTT
CSASRQRPRDTQYF
>few|NA|TRBV5-1|TRBJ2-5
TGCGCCAGCAGCTTCCAGGTCCAAGAGACCCAGTACTTC
CASSFQVQETQYF
>NA|NA|TRBV20-1|TRBJ1-1
TGCAGTGCTAGGGGGGGCAGCCAGAACACTGAAGCTTTCTTT
CSARGGSQNTEAFF
>NA|TRBD2|TRBV10-3|TRBJ2-2
TGTGCCATCGGACTAGCGGGTGGGACCGGGGAGCTGTTTTTT
CAIGLAGGTGELFF
>NA|NA|TRBV12-3/TRBV12-4|TRBJ2-3
TGTGCCAGCAGTTTAGTTCTAATTCCCCCCACAGATACGCAGTATTTT
CASSLVLIPPTDTQYF
>few|NA|TRBV7-2|TRBJ2-7
TGTGCCAGCAGCCCTCTCACAACCTACGAGCAGTACTTC
CASSPLTTYEQYF
>NA|TRBD1|TRBV5-1|TRBJ1-5
TGTGCCAGCAGCTTAGTTCCAGGGGGCGGTCAGCCCCAGCATTTT
CASSLVPGGGQPQHF
>many|NA|TRBV25-1|TRBJ2-7
TGTGCCAGCAGTGACAGTTTTTACGAGCAGTACTTC
CASSDSFYEQYF
>few|TRBD1|TRBV5-1|TRBJ1-1
TGCGCCAGTAGGCCGGGACAGGGTGTGAGAATGAACACTGAAGCTTTCTTT
CASRPGQGVRMNTEAFF
>NA|NA|TRBV10-3|TRBJ2-7
TGTGCCATCAGCTCCTCACAGGGAGGAGTCTACGAGCAGTACTTC
CAISSSQGGVYEQYF
>NA|TRBD1|TRBV5-5|TRBJ2-7
TGTGCCAGCAGCCCAAACCGGGACAGCTCCTACGAGCAGTACTTC
CASSPNRDSSYEQYF
>NA|NA|TRBV10-3|TRBJ1-2
TGTGCCATCAGTGTCGACGGGTTAGCTAACTATGGCTACACCTTC
CAISVDGLANYGYTF
>many|NA|TRBV3-1|TRBJ1-4
TGTGCCAGCAGCCCCACGGGGACCAATGAAAAACTGTTTTTT
CASSPTGTNEKLFF
>few|TRBD1|TRBV20-1|TRBJ1-2
TGCAGTGCGACAAAAGGACAGGGGGGCTCCTATGGCTACACCTTC
CSATKGQGGSYGYTF
>NA|NA|TRBV20-1|TRBJ1-5
TGCAGTGCTAGCGGCCTTCTTCGAGGCAATCAGCCCCAGCATTTT
CSASGLLRGNQPQHF
>NA|TRBD2|TRBV6-1|TRBJ2-1
TGTGCCAGCAAGTGGAGAGCGGGGGTTACCCACAATGAGCAGTTCTTC
CASKWRAGVTHNEQFF
>few|NA|TRBV6-1|TRBJ1-2
TGTGCCAGCAGTAGACAACAGGGTACCTATGGCTACACCTTC
CASSRQQGTYGYTF
>NA|NA|TRBV27|TRBJ1-5
TGTGCCAGCAGTTTAGATTTCTATAGCAATCAGCCCCAGCATTTT
CASSLDFYSNQPQHF
>many|NA|TRBV6-6|TRBJ1-2
TGTGCCAGCAGTTACGGCAGGGGTTATGGCTACACCTTC
CASSYGRGYGYTF
>NA|NA|TRBV20-1|TRBJ2-3
TGCAGTACTAGAAGAGGGGTAGATACGCAGTATTTT
CSTRRGVDTQYF
>NA|TRBD1|TRBV12-3/TRBV12-4|TRBJ1-5
TGTGCCAGCAGGCGCGGACAGGGGGGGAATCAGCCCCAGCATTTT
CASRRGQGGNQPQHF
>few|NA|TRBV19|TRBJ2-6
TGTGCCAGTCCTGATGCCTCTGGGGCCAACGTCCTGACTTTC
CASPDASGANVLTF